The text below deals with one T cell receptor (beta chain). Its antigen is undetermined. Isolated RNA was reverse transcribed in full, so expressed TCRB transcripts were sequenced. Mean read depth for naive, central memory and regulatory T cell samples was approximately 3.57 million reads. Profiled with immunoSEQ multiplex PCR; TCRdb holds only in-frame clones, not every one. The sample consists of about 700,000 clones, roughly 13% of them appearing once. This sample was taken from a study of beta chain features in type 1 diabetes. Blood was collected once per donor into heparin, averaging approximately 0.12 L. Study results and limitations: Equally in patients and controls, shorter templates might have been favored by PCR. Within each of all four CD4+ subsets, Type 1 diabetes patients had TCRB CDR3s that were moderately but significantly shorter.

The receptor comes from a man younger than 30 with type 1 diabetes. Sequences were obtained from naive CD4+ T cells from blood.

CDR3 sequence: CASSSGTDSNQPQHF. In nucleotides, the CDR3 is TGTGCCAGCAGCTCTGGGACAGATAGCAATCAGCCCCAGCATTTT. The chain uses TRBV9 and TRBJ1-5; the match to TRBD1 covers 7 bases. The CDR3 length is 15 residues. With V trimmed by 4 bases and J by 0 bases, 4 bases remained unmatched. CDR1 SGDLS and CDR2 YYNGEE come from the germline V gene.